Here is one T cell receptor beta chain with its context. The CDR3 covers 15 residues. Germline V lookup: CDR1 MNHEY, CDR2 SMNVEV (reference sequence). V shed 5 bases and J 4 bases; nucleotides not matched to a gene: 8. The entry originates in a study of shared clonotypes between healthy human individuals. Clones were read by immunoSEQ multiplex PCR, and TCRdb kept only the in-frame ones, dropping some. The data show approximately 720,000 clones, more than 70% seen once. V is TRBV27 and J is TRBJ2-7, with TRBD2 matching over 10 bases. This clonotype originated in a woman aged 25 to 45 in good health. Sample: memory CD4+ T cells sorted from blood. Specified subset: CD45RA-negative fraction. CDR3 protein: CASSVGASGRYEQYF. Written as DNA, the CDR3 is TGTGCCAGCAGTGTAGGGGCTAGCGGGAGATACGAGCAGTACTTC.